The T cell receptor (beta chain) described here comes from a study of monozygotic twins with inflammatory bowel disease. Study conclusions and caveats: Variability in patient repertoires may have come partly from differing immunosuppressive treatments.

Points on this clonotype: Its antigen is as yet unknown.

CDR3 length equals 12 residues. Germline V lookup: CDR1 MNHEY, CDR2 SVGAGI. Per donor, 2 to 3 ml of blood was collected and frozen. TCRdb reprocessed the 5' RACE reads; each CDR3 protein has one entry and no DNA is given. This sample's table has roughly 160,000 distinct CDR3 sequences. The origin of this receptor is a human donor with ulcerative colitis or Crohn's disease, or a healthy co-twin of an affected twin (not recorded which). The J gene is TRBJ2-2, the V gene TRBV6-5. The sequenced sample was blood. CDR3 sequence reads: CAGRGNTGELFF.